Below, 3 T cell receptor beta chains from the same sample are listed, as sequenced in a study of identical twins. MiXCR, applied by TCRdb to the 5' RACE reads, yields one record per CDR3 protein. The table lists fewer than 450,000 distinct CDR3 sequences, 7% to 9.5% of them singletons, with 8.5% to 10% in the top ten. The material sequenced was naive T cells sorted from blood. The receptors stem from a woman between 45 and 60 years old in good health.

The chain carries TRBV5-1 and TRBJ2-5; no clear D gene. Trimming left V 5 bases short and J 0 bases short, with 11 bases between. The length of the CDR3 is 14 residues. CDR1 and CDR2 (germline): SGHRS, YFSETQ. The CDR3 loop is CASRLGGYQETQYF. In DNA form, the CDR3 reads TGCGCCAGCAGGCTCGGTGGCTACCAAGAGACCCAGTACTTC.

This clonotype was counted a few times. This chain joins TRBV19 and TRBJ2-1; D not certain. The CDR3 runs 12 residues. In germline, CDR1 is LNHDA, CDR2 SQIVND (reference sequence). Trimming shortened V by 4 bases and J by 7 bases, and 8 bases separated the two germline ends. The CDR3, as DNA: TGTGCCAGTAGTAGGGTGTGGAATGAGCAGTTCTTC. Translated, it gives CASSRVWNEQFF.

The chain couples TRBV11-3 to TRBJ2-3; 8 bases line up with TRBD1. CDR1 and CDR2 (germline): SGHNT, YENEEA. The CDR3 has 17 residues. V was clipped by 7 bases and J by 2 bases; unmatched bases: 14. The CDR3 here is CASTPSATGALTDTQYF. The CDR3 DNA sequence: TGTGCCAGCACCCCGTCTGCGACAGGGGCCCTCACAGATACGCAGTATTTT.